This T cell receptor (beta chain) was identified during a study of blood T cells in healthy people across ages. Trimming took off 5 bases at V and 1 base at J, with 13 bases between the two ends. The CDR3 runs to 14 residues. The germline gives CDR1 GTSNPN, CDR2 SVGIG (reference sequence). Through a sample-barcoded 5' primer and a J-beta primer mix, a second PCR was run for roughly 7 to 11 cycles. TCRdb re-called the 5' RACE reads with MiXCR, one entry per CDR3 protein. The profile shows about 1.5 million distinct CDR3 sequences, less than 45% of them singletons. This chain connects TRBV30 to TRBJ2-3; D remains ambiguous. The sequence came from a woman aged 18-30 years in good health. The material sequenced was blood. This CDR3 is CAWGRADGTDTQYF. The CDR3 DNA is TGTGCCTGGGGCCGGGCCGACGGCACAGATACGCAGTATTTT.